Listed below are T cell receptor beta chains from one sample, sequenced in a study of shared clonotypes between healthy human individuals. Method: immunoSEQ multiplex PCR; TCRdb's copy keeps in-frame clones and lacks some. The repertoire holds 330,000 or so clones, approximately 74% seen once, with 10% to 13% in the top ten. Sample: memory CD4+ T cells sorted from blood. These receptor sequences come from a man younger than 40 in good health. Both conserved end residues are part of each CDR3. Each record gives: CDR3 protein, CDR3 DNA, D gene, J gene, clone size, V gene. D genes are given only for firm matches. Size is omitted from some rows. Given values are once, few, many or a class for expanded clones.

CASSQLQGTKGNEQFF | TGTGCCAGCAGCCAACTACAGGGGACTAAGGGCAATGAGCAGTTCTTC | . | TRBJ2-1 | few | TRBV14
CASRIIGGTNEKLFF | TGTGCCAGCAGGATAATTGGTGGGACTAATGAAAAACTGTTTTTT | . | TRBJ1-4 | . | TRBV2
CASSYSWTSGNNEQFF | TGTGCCAGCAGTTACTCGTGGACTAGCGGTAACAATGAGCAGTTCTTC | TRBD2 | TRBJ2-1 | . | TRBV6-5
CASSSLAGGRETQYF | TGTGCCAGCAGTTCGCTAGCGGGAGGGCGAGAGACCCAGTACTTC | TRBD2 | TRBJ2-5 | . | TRBV28
CASSLGFWEQILF | TGTGCCAGCAGCTTAGGGTTTTGGGAACAAATCCTGTTT | . | TRBJ1-1 | . | TRBV7-2
CASTPADRWTEAFF | TGTGCCAGCACCCCCGCAGACAGGTGGACTGAAGCTTTCTTT | . | TRBJ1-1 | . | TRBV4-2
CASKDRAGETQYF | TGTGCCAGCAAAGACAGGGCTGGGGAGACCCAGTACTTC | TRBD1 | TRBJ2-5 | . | TRBV6-1
CASSWSGQGKSGYTF | TGTGCCAGCAGCTGGAGCGGGCAGGGTAAAAGTGGCTACACCTTC | . | TRBJ1-2 | once | TRBV11-2
CASSQTGGRSQPQHF | TGCGCCAGCAGTCAGACAGGGGGAAGATCACAGCCCCAGCATTTT | TRBD1 | TRBJ1-5 | . | TRBV10-2
CASRGQGSRSNQPQHF | TGTGCCAGTAGGGGTCAGGGGTCCAGGAGCAATCAGCCCCAGCATTTT | . | TRBJ1-5 | few | TRBV19
CASISSFYNEQFF | TGTGCCAGCATTTCTAGCTTCTACAATGAGCAGTTCTTC | . | TRBJ2-1 | . | TRBV6-1
CASSLPPYPGLRPEKLFF | TGTGCCAGCAGCTTGCCGCCCTATCCGGGACTACGGCCTGAAAAACTGTTTTTT | . | TRBJ1-4 | . | TRBV5-8
CASRGTSVQETQYF | TGTGCCAGCAGAGGGACTAGCGTTCAAGAGACCCAGTACTTC | TRBD2 | TRBJ2-5 | once | TRBV2
CASRSDINEQFF | TGTGCCAGCAGATCAGATATCAATGAGCAGTTCTTC | . | TRBJ2-1 | . | TRBV2
CASSEGTDSGNTIYF | TGTGCCAGCAGTGAAGGTACCGACTCTGGAAACACCATATATTTT | . | TRBJ1-3 | . | TRBV2
CASSLEAGLTEAFF | TGTGCCAGCAGCTTAGAGGCAGGGTTGACTGAAGCTTTCTTT | . | TRBJ1-1 | . | TRBV11-2
CAWSGSRRGSGANVLTF | TGTGCCTGGAGCGGCTCCCGTCGGGGCTCTGGGGCCAACGTCCTGACTTTC | . | TRBJ2-6 | few | TRBV30
CASSLARGRTAIYEQYF | TGTGCCAGCAGCTTAGCCCGGGGGAGGACAGCAATCTACGAGCAGTACTTC | . | TRBJ2-7 | few | TRBV7-9
CASSQEGTGDQPQHF | TGCGCCAGCAGCCAAGAGGGTACAGGGGATCAGCCCCAGCATTTT | TRBD1 | TRBJ1-5 | . | TRBV4-1
CASSLSPTTYGYTF | TGTGCCAGCAGCTTGTCCCCAACTACCTATGGCTACACCTTC | . | TRBJ1-2 | . | TRBV5-8
CASSGSRGNIQYF | TGTGCCAGCAGTGGTTCTCGGGGTAACATTCAGTACTTC | . | TRBJ2-4 | . | TRBV6-5
CASSPPSRASRGYTF | TGTGCCAGCAGCCCACCGAGCAGGGCGTCGCGGGGCTACACCTTC | . | TRBJ1-2 | . | TRBV5-8
CSLTGVTSTDTQYF | TGCAGCTTGACTGGTGTTACTAGCACAGATACGCAGTATTTT | . | TRBJ2-3 | . | TRBV29-1
CASSLVIGKETQYF | TGTGCCAGCAGCTTAGTGATAGGTAAAGAGACCCAGTACTTC | . | TRBJ2-5 | . | TRBV7-9
CASSSTVNGELFF | TGTGCTAGCAGCTCAACCGTTAATGGGGAGCTGTTTTTT | . | TRBJ2-2 | . | TRBV7-7
CASSPHGGFTEAFF | TGTGCCAGCAGTCCCCACGGGGGGTTCACTGAAGCTTTCTTT | . | TRBJ1-1 | . | TRBV28
CASSLWGAASNQPQHF | TGTGCCAGCAGTTTATGGGGGGCGGCTAGCAATCAGCCCCAGCATTTT | . | TRBJ1-5 | . | TRBV28
CASSQGVGNTGELFF | TGCGCCAGCAGCCAAGGTGTGGGGAACACCGGGGAGCTGTTTTTT | . | TRBJ2-2 | . | TRBV4-3
CASSEAWERNEQFF | TGTGCCAGCAGTGAGGCGTGGGAAAGGAATGAGCAGTTCTTC | . | TRBJ2-1 | . | TRBV28
CASSSGRTGGGYEQYF | TGTGCCAGCAGCTCGGGAAGGACAGGCGGAGGCTACGAGCAGTACTTC | TRBD1 | TRBJ2-7 | . | TRBV5-6
CASSLRQDNEKLFF | TGTGCCAGCAGCTTAAGACAGGATAATGAAAAACTGTTTTTT | . | TRBJ1-4 | . | TRBV13
CASSEEGGKAYEQYF | TGTGCCAGCAGTGAAGAAGGCGGAAAAGCCTACGAGCAGTACTTC | . | TRBJ2-7 | . | TRBV2
CASSTFSGRASTDTQYF | TGTGCCAGCAGCACATTTAGCGGGAGGGCCTCTACAGATACGCAGTATTTT | TRBD2 | TRBJ2-3 | few | TRBV9
CASSISGHQNTGELFF | TGTGCCAGTAGTATATCGGGACACCAGAACACCGGGGAGCTGTTTTTT | . | TRBJ2-2 | . | TRBV19
CASRLNPSEKLFF | TGTGCCAGCAGACTAAACCCGAGTGAAAAACTGTTTTTT | . | TRBJ1-4 | . | TRBV7-6
CASSWSGGAYEQYF | TGTGCCAGCAGCTGGTCAGGTGGGGCCTACGAGCAGTACTTC | . | TRBJ2-7 | . | TRBV5-4
CASSTDRGRSDTQYF | TGTGCCAGCAGCACGGACAGGGGGCGCTCAGATACGCAGTATTTT | TRBD1 | TRBJ2-3 | . | TRBV11-2
CASSQPTRHEQYF | TGTGCCAGCAGCCAGCCAACCAGGCACGAGCAGTACTTC | . | TRBJ2-7 | few | TRBV4-2
CASSGTSSDTQYF | TGTGCCAGCAGTGGGACTAGTTCAGATACGCAGTATTTT | TRBD2 | TRBJ2-3 | once | TRBV6-6
CASSLAGTKDRVTSHGADTQYF | TGTGCCAGCAGCTTAGCGGGGACAAAGGACAGGGTCACTTCGCACGGGGCAGATACGCAGTATTTT | TRBD1 | TRBJ2-3 | . | TRBV7-7
CASGDTEAFF | TGTGCGTCAGGGGACACTGAAGCTTTCTTT | . | TRBJ1-1 | . | TRBV10-3
CSVAGQTSTSRYEQYF | TGCAGCGTTGCGGGACAAACCTCTACTAGCCGCTACGAGCAGTACTTC | . | TRBJ2-7 | . | TRBV29-1
CASSLDQVRGEAFF | TGCGCCAGCAGCTTGGATCAGGTCCGTGGTGAAGCTTTCTTT | . | TRBJ1-1 | once | TRBV5-1
CASSLDFREGLEDTQYF | TGTGCCAGCAGCTTGGACTTTCGGGAGGGCCTGGAAGATACGCAGTATTTT | TRBD2 | TRBJ2-3 | once | TRBV5-4
CASRKGSAEAFF | TGTGCCAGCAGAAAGGGGTCCGCTGAAGCTTTCTTT | . | TRBJ1-1 | . | TRBV25-1
CATSRGGASGITDTQYF | TGTGCCACCAGCAGAGGGGGGGCCAGCGGGATCACAGATACGCAGTATTTT | . | TRBJ2-3 | . | TRBV15
CASSLRQGVYEQYF | TGTGCCAGCAGCTTAAGACAGGGGGTGTACGAGCAGTACTTC | TRBD1 | TRBJ2-7 | . | TRBV7-6
CASSRDHSYEQYF | TGTGCCAGCAGCCGGGACCACTCCTACGAGCAGTACTTC | . | TRBJ2-7 | . | TRBV6-1
CAISGGGLYNEQFF | TGTGCCATCAGTGGGGGGGGACTTTACAATGAGCAGTTCTTC | TRBD2 | TRBJ2-1 | . | TRBV10-3
CASSLQTTGPNEQFF | TGTGCCAGCAGTCTACAGACGACAGGGCCCAATGAGCAGTTCTTC | TRBD1 | TRBJ2-1 | few | TRBV6-1
CARTPGTRGDEQFF | TGTGCCAGAACCCCCGGGACGCGGGGCGATGAGCAGTTCTTC | . | TRBJ2-1 | . | TRBV19